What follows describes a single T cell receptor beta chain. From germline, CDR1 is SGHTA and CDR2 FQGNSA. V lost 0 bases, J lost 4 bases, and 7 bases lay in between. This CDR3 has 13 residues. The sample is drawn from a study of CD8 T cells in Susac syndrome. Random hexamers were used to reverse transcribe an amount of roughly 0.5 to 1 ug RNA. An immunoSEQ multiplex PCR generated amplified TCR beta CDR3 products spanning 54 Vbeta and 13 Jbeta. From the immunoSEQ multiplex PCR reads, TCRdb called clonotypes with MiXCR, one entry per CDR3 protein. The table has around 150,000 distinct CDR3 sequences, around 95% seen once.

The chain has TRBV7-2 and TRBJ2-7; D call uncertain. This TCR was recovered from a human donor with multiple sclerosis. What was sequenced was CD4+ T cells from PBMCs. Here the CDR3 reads CASSLAVEYEQYF. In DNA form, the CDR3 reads TGTGCCAGCAGCTTAGCGGTCGAGTACGAGCAGTACTTC.